A selection of T cell receptor beta chains follows, all from one sample in a study of T cell repertoires in ileal Crohn's disease. Using immunoSEQ multiplex PCR, the repertoire was profiled, and TCRdb retains in-frame clones only, with some absent. Counted here are 9,500 to 12,000 clones, over 75% occurring once; the ten biggest clones make up more than 8%. The source material was ileal tissue. The receptor set was obtained from an adult with Crohn's disease. The CDR3 runs from the conserved cysteine through the conserved F or W. The D gene is left open where the match is weak. Clone size is shown for a subset of rows, as once, few, many or a class of expanded clone.

V gene: TRBV11-2
J gene: TRBJ1-1
clone size: .
D gene: .
CDR3 DNA: TGTGCCAGCAGCTTAGACAGGGGTTCGACTGAAGCTTTCTTT
CDR3 protein: CASSLDRGSTEAFF

V gene: TRBV2
J gene: TRBJ2-2
clone size: .
D gene: .
CDR3 DNA: TGTGCCAGCAGTGGGGCCTACACCGGGGAGCTGTTTTTT
CDR3 protein: CASSGAYTGELFF

V gene: TRBV11-2
J gene: TRBJ2-5
clone size: .
D gene: .
CDR3 DNA: TGTGCCAGCAGCTTAAACTCCCAGGAGACCCAGTACTTC
CDR3 protein: CASSLNSQETQYF

V gene: TRBV30
J gene: TRBJ1-1
clone size: .
D gene: TRBD1
CDR3 DNA: TGTGCCTGGAGTCCCCGGACAGGGGGTCACACTGAAGCTTTCTTT
CDR3 protein: CAWSPRTGGHTEAFF

V gene: TRBV20-1
J gene: TRBJ1-5
clone size: .
D gene: .
CDR3 DNA: TGCAGTGCTAGACACGGAGAGCCCCAGCATTTT
CDR3 protein: CSARHGEPQHF

V gene: TRBV6-1
J gene: TRBJ2-5
clone size: .
D gene: .
CDR3 DNA: TGTGCCAGCAGTGGGCGTGTGGGCTATACGAGGGAGACCCAGTACTTC
CDR3 protein: CASSGRVGYTRETQYF

V gene: TRBV7-3
J gene: TRBJ2-5
clone size: .
D gene: .
CDR3 DNA: TGTGCCAGCAGCTTAGAGGGAGTAACAGGGGAGACCCAGTACTTC
CDR3 protein: CASSLEGVTGETQYF

V gene: TRBV18
J gene: TRBJ2-5
clone size: .
D gene: .
CDR3 DNA: TGTGCCAGCTCATCGGGTGTGGGAGAGACCCAGTACTTC
CDR3 protein: CASSSGVGETQYF

V gene: TRBV11-2
J gene: TRBJ1-4
clone size: .
D gene: .
CDR3 DNA: TGTGCCAGCAGCTCTTTAGGGATAGCAGAGGAAAAACTGTTTTTT
CDR3 protein: CASSSLGIAEEKLFF

V gene: TRBV13
J gene: TRBJ1-6
clone size: .
D gene: TRBD1
CDR3 DNA: TGTGCCAGCAGCTTACGACAGGGGAGCTCCTATAATTCACCCCTCCACTTT
CDR3 protein: CASSLRQGSSYNSPLHF

V gene: TRBV19
J gene: TRBJ2-5
clone size: .
D gene: TRBD2
CDR3 DNA: TGTGCCAGTAAAGCACTAGCGGAAGAGACCCAGTACTTC
CDR3 protein: CASKALAEETQYF

V gene: TRBV2
J gene: TRBJ1-5
clone size: .
D gene: .
CDR3 DNA: TGTGCCAGCAGTGAAGGGCGGGGGAATCAGCCCCAGCATTTT
CDR3 protein: CASSEGRGNQPQHF

V gene: TRBV10-3
J gene: TRBJ2-1
clone size: once
D gene: .
CDR3 DNA: TGTGCCATCAGTTCCCCGGACAAAAACAATGAGCAGTTCTTC
CDR3 protein: CAISSPDKNNEQFF

V gene: TRBV5-1
J gene: TRBJ2-1
clone size: .
D gene: .
CDR3 DNA: TGCGCCAGCAGCTTGGGCGCGCTTGATGAGCAGTTCTTC
CDR3 protein: CASSLGALDEQFF

V gene: TRBV4-1
J gene: TRBJ1-1
clone size: .
D gene: .
CDR3 DNA: TGCGCCAGCAGCCAAGGTTGGGGGCAGAACACTGAAGCTTTCTTT
CDR3 protein: CASSQGWGQNTEAFF

V gene: TRBV7-6
J gene: TRBJ1-5
clone size: .
D gene: .
CDR3 DNA: TGTGCCAGCAGCCCAGAATCCGGGGCTGGTCAGCCCCAGCATTTT
CDR3 protein: CASSPESGAGQPQHF

V gene: TRBV19
J gene: TRBJ2-3
clone size: .
D gene: TRBD2
CDR3 DNA: TGTGCCAGTAGTACCGGACTAGCGGGGACAGATACGCAGTATTTT
CDR3 protein: CASSTGLAGTDTQYF

V gene: TRBV7-3
J gene: TRBJ2-7
clone size: once
D gene: TRBD1
CDR3 DNA: TGTGCCAGCAGCTTAATGACAGGGCCTATCTACGAGCAGTACTTC
CDR3 protein: CASSLMTGPIYEQYF

V gene: TRBV18
J gene: TRBJ2-3
clone size: once
D gene: .
CDR3 DNA: TGTGCCAGCTCACCGCTCCCCCCTACGCAGTATTTT
CDR3 protein: CASSPLPPTQYF

V gene: TRBV5-1
J gene: TRBJ2-1
clone size: .
D gene: .
CDR3 DNA: TGCGCCAGCAGCTTGGGGTCCAAAGGAGATGAGCAGTTCTTC
CDR3 protein: CASSLGSKGDEQFF

V gene: TRBV6-5
J gene: TRBJ2-7
clone size: .
D gene: .
CDR3 DNA: TGTGCCAGCAGAAGCGATAGGTCCAGCTACGAGCAGTACTTC
CDR3 protein: CASRSDRSSYEQYF

V gene: TRBV25-1
J gene: TRBJ1-3
clone size: .
D gene: .
CDR3 DNA: TGTGCCAGCAGTGCTGACAAGGGCGGAAACACCATATATTTT
CDR3 protein: CASSADKGGNTIYF

V gene: TRBV11-2
J gene: TRBJ2-7
clone size: .
D gene: .
CDR3 DNA: TGTGCCAGCAGCTGGGACCGCCTCTACGAGCAGTACTTC
CDR3 protein: CASSWDRLYEQYF

V gene: TRBV27
J gene: TRBJ2-5
clone size: .
D gene: TRBD2
CDR3 DNA: TGTGCCAGCAGTTCAGGGACTAGCGGGAGCTGGGTCCAAGAGACCCAGTACTTC
CDR3 protein: CASSSGTSGSWVQETQYF

V gene: TRBV4-1
J gene: TRBJ2-7
clone size: .
D gene: TRBD1
CDR3 DNA: TGCGCCAGCAGCCAGGGACAGGGGGCTACCTACGAGCAGTACTTC
CDR3 protein: CASSQGQGATYEQYF

V gene: TRBV5-1
J gene: TRBJ1-4
clone size: .
D gene: TRBD1
CDR3 DNA: TGCGCCAGCAGCCCCGGGACAGCTAGTGAAAAACTGTTTTTT
CDR3 protein: CASSPGTASEKLFF

V gene: TRBV11-2
J gene: TRBJ2-1
clone size: .
D gene: TRBD2
CDR3 DNA: TGTGCCAGCAGCCGCACTAGCGGAGCTTACAATGAGCAGTTCTTC
CDR3 protein: CASSRTSGAYNEQFF

V gene: TRBV7-2
J gene: TRBJ2-1
clone size: once
D gene: .
CDR3 DNA: TGTGCCAGCAGCTCGCTACCGATGGCCTACAATGAGCAGTTCTTC
CDR3 protein: CASSSLPMAYNEQFF

V gene: TRBV19
J gene: TRBJ1-4
clone size: .
D gene: .
CDR3 DNA: TGTGCCAGTAGTATAGATCTCGCAGGCGATTCAACTAATGAAAAACTGTTTTTT
CDR3 protein: CASSIDLAGDSTNEKLFF

V gene: TRBV13
J gene: TRBJ1-3
clone size: .
D gene: .
CDR3 DNA: TGTGCCAGCAGCTTAGGTATCGGGGGTTCAGGAAACACCATATATTTT
CDR3 protein: CASSLGIGGSGNTIYF

V gene: TRBV11-2
J gene: TRBJ2-5
clone size: few
D gene: .
CDR3 DNA: TGTGCCAGCAGCTTAGGGCAGGCTATCGGAAAAGAGACCCAGTACTTC
CDR3 protein: CASSLGQAIGKETQYF

V gene: TRBV6-4
J gene: TRBJ2-3
clone size: .
D gene: TRBD1
CDR3 DNA: TGTGCCAGCACCCCCCAGGGGGTTACGCAGTATTTT
CDR3 protein: CASTPQGVTQYF

V gene: TRBV5-1
J gene: TRBJ1-6
clone size: .
D gene: .
CDR3 DNA: TGCGCCAGCAGCTTGGAGGGCGCGAATTCACCCCTCCACTTT
CDR3 protein: CASSLEGANSPLHF